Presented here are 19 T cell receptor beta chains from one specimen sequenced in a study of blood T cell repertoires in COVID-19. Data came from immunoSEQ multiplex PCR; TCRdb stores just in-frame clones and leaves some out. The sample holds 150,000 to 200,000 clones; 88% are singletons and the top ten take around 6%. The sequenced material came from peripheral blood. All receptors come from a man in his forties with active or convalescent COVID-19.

Here the CDR3 DNA reads TGTGCCAGCAGCCAAAGACCCCTAGCGGGATTGGACAATGAGCAGTTCTTC. It codes for CASSQRPLAGLDNEQFF. The chain uses TRBV14 and TRBJ2-1; 9 bases match TRBD2. The CDR3 is 17 residues long. The junction had 10 bases not matched to a gene; V was cut back by 2 bases and J by 5 bases. CDR1 is SGHDN and CDR2 is FVKESK in the germline V gene.

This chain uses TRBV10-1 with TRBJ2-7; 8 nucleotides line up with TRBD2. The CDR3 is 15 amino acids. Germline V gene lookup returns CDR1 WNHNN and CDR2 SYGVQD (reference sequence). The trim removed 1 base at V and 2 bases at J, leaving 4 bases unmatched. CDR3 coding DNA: TGCGCCAGCAGTGAGTTTAGCGGGAACGCCTACGAGCAGTACTTC. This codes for CASSEFSGNAYEQYF.

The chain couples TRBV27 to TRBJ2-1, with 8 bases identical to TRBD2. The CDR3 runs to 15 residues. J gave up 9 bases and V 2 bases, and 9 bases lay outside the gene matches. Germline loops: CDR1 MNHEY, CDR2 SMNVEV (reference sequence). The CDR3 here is CASSLAGLGSLEQFF. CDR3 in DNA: TGTGCCAGCAGTTTAGCGGGACTAGGGAGTCTTGAGCAGTTCTTC.

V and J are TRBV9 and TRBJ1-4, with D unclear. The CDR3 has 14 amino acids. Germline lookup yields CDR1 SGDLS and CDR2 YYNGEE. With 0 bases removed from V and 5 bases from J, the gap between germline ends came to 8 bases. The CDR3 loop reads CASSVGAWNEKLFF. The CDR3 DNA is TGTGCCAGCAGCGTAGGGGCCTGGAATGAAAAACTGTTTTTT.

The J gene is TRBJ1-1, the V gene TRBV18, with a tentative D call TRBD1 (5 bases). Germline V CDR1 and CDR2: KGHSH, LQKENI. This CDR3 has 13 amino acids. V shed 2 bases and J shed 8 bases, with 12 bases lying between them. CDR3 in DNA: TGTGCCAGCTCACCAGAAGGGGCGCTCGAAGCTTTCTTT. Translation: CASSPEGALEAFF.

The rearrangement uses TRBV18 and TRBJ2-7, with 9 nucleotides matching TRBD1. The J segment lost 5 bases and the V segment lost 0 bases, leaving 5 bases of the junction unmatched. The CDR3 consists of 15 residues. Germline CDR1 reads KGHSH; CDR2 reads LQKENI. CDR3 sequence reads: CASSPPGTGSDEQYF. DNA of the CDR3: TGTGCCAGCTCACCACCGGGGACAGGGAGCGACGAGCAGTACTTC.

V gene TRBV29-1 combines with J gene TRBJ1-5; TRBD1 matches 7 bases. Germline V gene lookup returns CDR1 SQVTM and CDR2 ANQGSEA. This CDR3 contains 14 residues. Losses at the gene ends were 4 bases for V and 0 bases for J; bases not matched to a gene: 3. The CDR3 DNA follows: TGCAGCGTTGCACAGGGGTATAGCAATCAGCCCCAGCATTTT. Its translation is CSVAQGYSNQPQHF.

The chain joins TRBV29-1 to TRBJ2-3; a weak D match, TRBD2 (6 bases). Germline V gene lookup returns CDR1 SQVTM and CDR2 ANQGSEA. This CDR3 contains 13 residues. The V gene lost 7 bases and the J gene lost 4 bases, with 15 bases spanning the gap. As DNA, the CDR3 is TGCAGCGCCAACCAGGGAGGTCCAGATACGCAGTATTTT. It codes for CSANQGGPDTQYF.

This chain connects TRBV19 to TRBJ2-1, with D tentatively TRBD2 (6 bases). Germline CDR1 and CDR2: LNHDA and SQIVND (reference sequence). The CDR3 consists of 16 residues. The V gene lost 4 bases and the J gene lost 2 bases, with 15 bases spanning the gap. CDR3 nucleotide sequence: TGTGCCAGTAGTAGCTGGCGGGGCACGACCTACAATGAGCAGTTCTTC. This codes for CASSSWRGTTYNEQFF.

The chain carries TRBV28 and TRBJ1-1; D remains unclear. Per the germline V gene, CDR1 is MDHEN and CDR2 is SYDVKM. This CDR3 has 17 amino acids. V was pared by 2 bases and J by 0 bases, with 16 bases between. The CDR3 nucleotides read TGTGCCAGCAGTTTAATCTTAGGGAGTGATATGAACACTGAAGCTTTCTTT. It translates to CASSLILGSDMNTEAFF. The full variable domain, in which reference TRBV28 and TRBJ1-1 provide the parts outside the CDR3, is DVKVTQSSRYLVKRTGEKVFLECVQDMDHENMFWYRQDPGLGLRLIYFSYDVKMKEKGDIPEGYSVSREKKERFSLILESASTNQTSMYLCASSLILGSDMNTEAFFGQGTRLTVV.

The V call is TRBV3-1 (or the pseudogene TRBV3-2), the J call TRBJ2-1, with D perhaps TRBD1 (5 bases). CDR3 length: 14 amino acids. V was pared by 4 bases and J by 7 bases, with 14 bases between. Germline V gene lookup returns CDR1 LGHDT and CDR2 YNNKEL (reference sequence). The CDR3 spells CASSLRARSNEQFF. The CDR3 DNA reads TGTGCCAGCAGCCTCAGGGCCCGCTCTAATGAGCAGTTCTTC.

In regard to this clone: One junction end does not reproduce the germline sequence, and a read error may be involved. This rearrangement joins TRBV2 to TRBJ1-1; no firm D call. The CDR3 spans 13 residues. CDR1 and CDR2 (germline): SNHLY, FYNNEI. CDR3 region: CASREVRGAEAFF. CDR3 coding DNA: TGTGCCAGCAGGGAAGTGCGGGGTGCTGAAGCTTTCTTT.

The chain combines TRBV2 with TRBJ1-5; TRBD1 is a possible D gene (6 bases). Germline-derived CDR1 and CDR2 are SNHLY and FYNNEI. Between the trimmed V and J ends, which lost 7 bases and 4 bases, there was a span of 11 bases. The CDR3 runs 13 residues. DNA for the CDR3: TGTGCCAGCACGGACAGTTGGAATCAGCCCCAGCATTTT. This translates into CASTDSWNQPQHF. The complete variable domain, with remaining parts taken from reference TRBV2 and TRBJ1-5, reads EPEVTQTPSHQVTQMGQEVILRCVPISNHLYFYWYRQILGQKVEFLVSFYNNEISEKSEIFDDQFSVERPDGSNFTLKIRSTKLEDSAMYFCASTDSWNQPQHFGDGTRLSIL.

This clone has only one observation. CDR3 residues: CAISLTEHEAFF. The CDR3 bases are TGTGCCATCAGCTTGACAGAACATGAAGCTTTCTTT. This chain joins TRBV10-3 and TRBJ1-1; perhaps TRBD1 as D (5 bases). V was clipped by 6 bases and J by 7 bases, with 12 bases between them. Germline CDR1 and CDR2: ENHRY and SYGVKD. The CDR3 has 12 residues.

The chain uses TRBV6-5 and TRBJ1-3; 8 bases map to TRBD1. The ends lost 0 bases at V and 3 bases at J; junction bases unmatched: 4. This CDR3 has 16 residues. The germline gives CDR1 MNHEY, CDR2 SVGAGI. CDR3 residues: CASSYSTGTGGNTIYF. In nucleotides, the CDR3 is TGTGCCAGCAGTTACTCAACCGGGACAGGTGGAAACACCATATATTTT.

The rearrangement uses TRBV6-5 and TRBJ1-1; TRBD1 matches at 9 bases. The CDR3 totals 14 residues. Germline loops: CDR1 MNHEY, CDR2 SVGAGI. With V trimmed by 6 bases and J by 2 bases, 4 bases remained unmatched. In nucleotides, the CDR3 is TGTGCCAGCAGCAGGGGACAGGGCAACACTGAAGCTTTCTTT. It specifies CASSRGQGNTEAFF.

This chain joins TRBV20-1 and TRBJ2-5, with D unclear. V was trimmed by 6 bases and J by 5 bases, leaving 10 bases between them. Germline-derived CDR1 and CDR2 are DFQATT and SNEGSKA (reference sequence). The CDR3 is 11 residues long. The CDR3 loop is CSASPGETQYF. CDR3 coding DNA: TGCAGTGCCTCCCCCGGGGAGACCCAGTACTTC.

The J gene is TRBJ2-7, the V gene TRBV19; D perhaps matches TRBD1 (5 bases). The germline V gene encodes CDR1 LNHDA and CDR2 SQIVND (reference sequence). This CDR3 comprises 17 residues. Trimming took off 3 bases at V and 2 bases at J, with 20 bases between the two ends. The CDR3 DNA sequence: TGTGCCAGTAGTATTTTCCCCAGGGCAGGAGAAACCTACGAGCAGTACTTC. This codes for CASSIFPRAGETYEQYF.

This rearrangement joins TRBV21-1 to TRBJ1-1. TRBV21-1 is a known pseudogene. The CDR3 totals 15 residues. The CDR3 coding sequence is TGTGCCAGCAGCGAAAATACTAGGCTGAACACTGAAGCTTTCTTT. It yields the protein CASSENTRLNTEAFF.